This T cell receptor (beta chain) is from a study of shared clonotypes between healthy human individuals. Overall study results and limits: Compared with memory subsets, naive subsets generally had larger estimated richness. Several donors held approximately 4.5% of naive CD4 clonotypes in common.

As defined, naive CD8 cells were CD45RO-negative and positively selected for CCR7, with terminally differentiated effector memory CD45RA+ cells excluded. This CDR3 has 13 amino acids. Germline CDR1 and CDR2: SEHNR and FQNEAQ (reference sequence). With V trimmed by 3 bases and J by 16 bases, 10 bases remained unmatched. Profiled with immunoSEQ multiplex PCR; TCRdb holds only in-frame clones, not every one. The data contain around 1.9 million clones, roughly 95% of them singletons. Details on this clone: The antigen is not known.

The chain joins TRBV7-9 to TRBJ2-1, with TRBD1 matching over 9 bases. This sequence was found in a man between 18 and 35 years old in good health. Some clones in this sample may be carry-over from other donors' samples. Sequenced input: naive CD8+ T cells from PBMCs. Here the CDR3 DNA reads TGTGCCAGCAGCTTTCCCGGGGACAGGGAGGGATTCTTC. As protein: CASSFPGDREGFF.